These 5 T cell receptor beta chains were all obtained from the same sample, sequenced in a study of blood T cell repertoires in COVID-19. Sequencing was performed with immunoSEQ multiplex PCR; in TCRdb, only in-frame clones are kept and a portion is missing. Here the sample spans 250,000 to 300,000 clones, roughly 90% being singletons. The sequencing input was peripheral blood. These receptors were obtained from a man in his forties or fifties with acute or convalescent COVID-19.

The rearrangement joins TRBV13 to TRBJ1-4; D remains ambiguous. CDR1 PRHDT and CDR2 FYEKMQ come from the germline V gene (reference sequence). The CDR3 consists of 14 residues. Deletions cut 6 bases from V and 0 bases from J, with 8 bases between. CDR3 nucleotide sequence: TGTGCCAGCAGGGAGCTTGCAACTAATGAAAAACTGTTTTTT. It translates to CASRELATNEKLFF. Based on the CDR3 plus reference TRBV13 and TRBJ1-4, the full variable domain is AAGVIQSPRHLIKEKRETATLKCYPIPRHDTVYWYQQGPGQDPQFLISFYEKMQSDKGSIPDRFSAQQFSDYHSELNMSSLELGDSALYFCASRELATNEKLFFGSGTQLSVL.

The gene calls are TRBV7-6 and TRBJ2-3; D is perhaps TRBD1 (6 bases). Trimming removed 2 bases from V and 2 bases from J, with 11 bases in between. Germline CDR1 reads SGHVS; CDR2 reads FNYEAQ. This CDR3 is built from 15 residues. The CDR3 DNA follows: TGTGCCAGCAGCTTACAAGGGGGTTTCACAGATACGCAGTATTTT. Translation: CASSLQGGFTDTQYF.

This sequence joins TRBV10-3 and TRBJ1-2; D gene ambiguous. The CDR3 covers 13 residues. V lost 5 bases to trimming and J lost 3 bases, with 10 bases between them. Germline CDR1 and CDR2: ENHRY and SYGVKD. CDR3 bases: TGTGCCATCAGTCTACAGAACGACTATGGCTACACCTTC. Translating gives CAISLQNDYGYTF.

The J gene is TRBJ2-2, the V gene TRBV19, with a possible D match to TRBD1 (5 bases). V was pared by 5 bases and J by 6 bases, with 19 bases between. From germline, CDR1 is LNHDA and CDR2 SQIVND (reference sequence). The CDR3 extends over 16 amino acids. The CDR3 loop is CASSLLGSGLAGELFF. CDR3 coding DNA: TGTGCCAGTAGTCTCCTTGGTTCAGGGCTAGCCGGGGAGCTGTTTTTT. The whole variable domain, remainder taken from reference TRBV19 and TRBJ2-2, is DGGITQSPKYLFRKEGQNVTLSCEQNLNHDAMYWYRQDPGQGLRLIYYSQIVNDFQKGDIAEGYSVSREKKESFPLTVTSAQKNPTAFYLCASSLLGSGLAGELFFGEGSRLTVL.

This chain connects TRBV10-1 to TRBJ2-3, with 13 bases identical to TRBD2. The CDR3 is made up of 18 amino acids. Germline lookup yields CDR1 WNHNN and CDR2 SYGVQD (reference sequence). With 6 bases clipped from V and 0 bases from J, the junction kept 9 bases outside the gene matches. The CDR3 here is CASSPGTSGDHSTDTQYF. The CDR3 coding sequence is TGCGCCAGCAGCCCCGGGACTAGCGGGGACCATAGCACAGATACGCAGTATTTT.